This T cell receptor (beta chain) was found in a study of cytomegalovirus exposure and HLA in healthy donors. Overall study results and limits: The authors confirmed in vitro that three CMV-associated chains were specific for CMV antigens. HLA alleles showed associations with 15,000 to 20,000 TCR beta sequences in a later analysis, at a 0.05 false discovery rate. Across HLA loci, a later analysis found differing TCR association rates, with DRB1 most and HLA-C fewest.

The PCR contained 60 Vbeta and 13 Jbeta primers. Using immunoSEQ multiplex PCR, the repertoire was profiled, and TCRdb retains in-frame clones only, with some absent. The table lists 100,000 or so clones, approximately 81% of them singletons, with roughly 14% in the top ten. Worth noting for this clone: No antigen is known for it.

V gave up 0 bases and J gave up 3 bases; unmatched junction bases: 11. Germline CDR1 is SGHRS and CDR2 is YFSETQ. The CDR3 covers 18 residues. What was sequenced was PBMCs. The TCR comes from a male donor in good health and CMV-seropositive. The V and J genes are TRBV5-1 and TRBJ1-1, with 10 positions matching TRBD1. Here the CDR3 DNA reads TGCGCCAGCAGCTTGGAACCTCGACAGGGGGCAGAGGACACTGAAGCTTTCTTT. Translated, it gives CASSLEPRQGAEDTEAFF.